This passage covers 17 T cell receptor beta chains from one sample sequenced in a study of T cell repertoires in cytomegalovirus infection. In TCRdb, the reads were re-called with MiXCR into one record per CDR3 protein. The sample comprises about 830,000 distinct CDR3 sequences, about 33% of which are singletons, and 9.5% to 15% rests with the top ten. Which antigens these TCRs recognize remains unknown. The starting material was cultured CD8+ T cells from PBMCs, obtained from culture after CMV antigen stimulation. Every receptor here comes from a human donor in good health (CMV status not recorded). Some clones in this sample may be carry-over from other donors' samples.

The V call is TRBV3-1, the J call TRBJ2-7; D uncertain. Germline-derived CDR1 and CDR2 are LGHDT and YNNKEL (reference sequence). The CDR3 spans 14 residues. V lost 5 bases and J lost 2, with 13 bases in between. As DNA, the CDR3 is TGTGCCAGCAGCGAGGCAGCAAGAGCCTACGAGCAGTACTTC. Translating gives CASSEAARAYEQYF.

This clonotype was found a few times. V and J are TRBV7-8 and TRBJ2-7; D gene ambiguous. The CDR3 sequence is 15 residues long. Between the trimmed V and J ends, which lost 0 bases and 6 bases, there was a span of 15 bases. The germline V gene encodes CDR1 SGHVS and CDR2 FQNEAQ. CDR3 region: CASSLAVVTFPEQYF. The CDR3, as DNA: TGTGCCAGCAGCTTAGCGGTTGTTACCTTCCCCGAGCAGTACTTC.

V and J are TRBV12-5 and TRBJ1-1, with D perhaps TRBD1 (5 bases). This CDR3 is built from 16 residues. V was cut by 7 bases and J by 0 bases, with 18 bases left in between. Germline assignment: CDR1 LGHNT and CDR2 FRNRAP. The CDR3 protein is CASASWGRGLNTEAFF. CDR3 coding DNA: TGTGCTAGTGCCTCATGGGGGAGGGGTCTGAACACTGAAGCTTTCTTT.

This clonotype was found a few times. The rearrangement joins TRBV6-6 to TRBJ2-5; D possibly matches TRBD1 or TRBD2 (5 bases each). CDR3 size: 16 residues. Germline V gives CDR1 MNHNY, CDR2 SVGAGI (reference sequence). Trimming shortened V by 0 bases and J by 1 base, and 12 bases separated the two germline ends. CDR3 sequence (DNA): TGTGCCAGCAGTTACTCCGCCCGGGACCCCCAAGAGACCCAGTACTTC. Its translation: CASSYSARDPQETQYF.

The table lists this clonotype with many counts. The rearrangement joins TRBV7-8 to TRBJ2-1; either TRBD1 or TRBD2 may fit D (5 bases each). V lost 1 base and J lost 7, with 11 bases in between. Germline assignment: CDR1 SGHVS and CDR2 FQNEAQ. The CDR3 sequence is 14 residues long. CDR3 amino acids: CASSLGAGTNEQFF. The CDR3 DNA follows: TGTGCCAGCAGCTTAGGGGCAGGGACGAATGAGCAGTTCTTC.

V gene TRBV27 combines with J gene TRBJ2-3; D remains ambiguous. CDR3 length equals 13 residues. Trimming left V 5 bases short and J 6 bases short, with 12 bases between. The germline gives CDR1 MNHEY, CDR2 SMNVEV (reference sequence). CDR3 coding DNA: TGTGCCAGCAGTGTATACTTAATGGATACGCAGTATTTT. It codes for CASSVYLMDTQYF.

This clonotype was picked up many times. The V gene is TRBV7-9, the J gene TRBJ2-7; weak D call: TRBD2 (5 bases). Looked up from germline, CDR1 is SEHNR and CDR2 is FQNEAQ (reference sequence). The CDR3 spans 12 residues. Trimming cost V 1 base and J 5 bases, with 6 bases left between them. CDR3: CASSLGRNEQYV. The CDR3 DNA is TGTGCCAGCAGCTTAGGGAGGAACGAGCAGTACGTC.

The sample holds many counts of this clonotype. The chain carries TRBV7-6 and TRBJ1-1; D is unclear. The CDR3 spans 14 residues. Looked up from germline, CDR1 is SGHVS and CDR2 is FNYEAQ. V lost 5 bases and J 4 bases, leaving 14 bases between the germline ends. The CDR3 reads CASSPSLPVTEAFF. CDR3 DNA: TGTGCCAGCAGCCCCTCGTTACCGGTCACTGAAGCTTTCTTT.

V and J are TRBV2 and TRBJ2-2, with D maybe TRBD2 (5 bases). This CDR3 region has 14 residues. Trimming shortened V by 7 bases and J by 0 bases, and 9 bases separated the two germline ends. Germline loops: CDR1 SNHLY, CDR2 FYNNEI. CDR3 DNA sequence: TGTGCCAGCATCCTAGCCGCGAACACCGGGGAGCTGTTTTTT. Translated: CASILAANTGELFF.

V and J are TRBV7-9 and TRBJ2-7; 10 bases line up with TRBD1. CDR3 length equals 15 residues. Per germline, CDR1 SEHNR and CDR2 FQNEAQ (reference sequence). The CDR3 nucleotides read TGTGCCAGCAGCAGGGACAGGGGACCAACCTACGAGCGGTACGTC. It translates to CASSRDRGPTYERYV.

V usage is TRBV12-3 or TRBV12-4 and J usage is TRBJ2-1; possible D gene TRBD1, 5 bases. V lost 3 bases and J 9 bases, leaving 15 bases between the germline ends. The CDR3 extends over 14 amino acids. The CDR3 region has the DNA TGTGCCAGCAGTTTTGGAGACTTGGACATTGAGCAGTTCTTC. Protein sequence: CASSFGDLDIEQFF.

V usage is TRBV4-3 and J usage is TRBJ1-2; the D gene is possibly TRBD1 (5 bases). The CDR3 consists of 17 residues. Germline CDR1 and CDR2: LGHNA and YSLEER. Trimming took 0 bases from V and 2 from J, leaving 16 bases between them. CDR3 coding DNA: TGCGCCAGCAGCCAAGATATTTTTATCGGGGGGAACTATGGCTACACCTTC. Its protein is CASSQDIFIGGNYGYTF.

V and J are TRBV27 and TRBJ1-1; D is uncertain. Germline CDR1 and CDR2: MNHEY and SMNVEV (reference sequence). This CDR3 is 14 amino acids long. Deletions cut 7 bases from V and 4 bases from J, with 16 bases between. The CDR3 DNA reads TGTGCCAGCAAACCCCCCACCGGTGGCACTGAAGCTTTCTTT. Amino acid sequence: CASKPPTGGTEAFF.

This clonotype was counted many times. The V call is TRBV7-2, the J call TRBJ1-2; no firm D call. CDR1 is SGHTA, CDR2 FQGNSA, per germline. The CDR3 is 12 amino acids. Trimming took off 4 bases at V and 8 bases at J, with 11 bases between the two ends. The CDR3 sequence: CASSSTWKGYTF. The CDR3 region has the DNA TGTGCCAGCAGCTCTACCTGGAAAGGCTACACCTTC.

The V call is TRBV7-9, the J call TRBJ1-4; D possibly corresponds to TRBD1 (6 bases). Germline V lookup: CDR1 SEHNR, CDR2 FQNEAQ (reference sequence). V was clipped by 5 bases and J by 3 bases, with 10 bases between them. The CDR3 runs 14 residues. The CDR3 loop reads CASSPDRSNEKLFF. The CDR3 region has the DNA TGTGCCAGCAGCCCCGACAGGTCTAATGAAAAACTGTTTTTT.

This clonotype has a count of ten or more. This sequence joins TRBV7-2 and TRBJ1-1; D call uncertain. Germline values: CDR1 SGHTA, CDR2 FQGNSA. This CDR3 region has 14 residues. Between the trimmed V and J ends, which lost 2 bases and 7 bases, there was a span of 14 bases. The chain's CDR3 is CASSLPPWGYEAFF. The CDR3 DNA sequence: TGTGCCAGCAGCTTACCTCCCTGGGGATATGAAGCTTTCTTT.

The chain couples TRBV6-2 or TRBV6-3 to TRBJ1-2, with unresolved D. Germline V gene data show CDR1 as MNHEY and CDR2 as SVGEGT. CDR3 length: 15 amino acids. V was trimmed by 6 bases and J by 3 bases, leaving 17 bases between them. The CDR3, as DNA: TGTGCCAGCAGCGATACTCTATCGTGGGACTATGGCTACACCTTC. It yields the protein CASSDTLSWDYGYTF.